These 4 T cell receptor beta chains were sequenced from one sample in a study of T cell changes during pregnancy in multiple sclerosis. Some clones are missing from TCRdb's copy, which holds only in-frame ones; the method was immunoSEQ multiplex PCR. The data contain 45,000 to 60,000 clones, approximately 90% of them singletons. The sequences come from peripheral blood, collected in the first trimester of pregnancy. The source is a female donor with multiple sclerosis, enrolled in a pregnancy study.

This chain links TRBV13 with TRBJ2-1, with 12 bases that match TRBD2. Germline V gene lookup returns CDR1 PRHDT and CDR2 FYEKMQ (reference sequence). The CDR3 contains 16 residues. Unmatched junction bases numbered 9, after V lost 4 bases and J lost 8 bases. The CDR3 nucleotides are TGTGCCAGCAGCTCACGACTAGCGGGGGAGGTGGATGAGCAGTTCTTC. Residues: CASSSRLAGEVDEQFF. The full variable domain, rest sourced from reference TRBV13 and TRBJ2-1, is AAGVIQSPRHLIKEKRETATLKCYPIPRHDTVYWYQQGPGQDPQFLISFYEKMQSDKGSIPDRFSAQQFSDYHSELNMSSLELGDSALYFCASSSRLAGEVDEQFFGPGTRLTVL.

This rearrangement joins TRBV7-2 to TRBJ2-1; a weak D match, TRBD1 (6 bases). The CDR3 extends over 15 amino acids. Trimming removed 5 bases from V and 5 bases from J, with 16 bases in between. In germline, CDR1 is SGHTA, CDR2 FQGNSA. CDR3 sequence: CASSPTQGSHNEQFF. The CDR3 DNA sequence: TGTGCCAGCAGCCCGACTCAGGGGTCCCACAATGAGCAGTTCTTC.

The gene calls are TRBV5-1 and TRBJ2-1; 7 bases line up with TRBD1. This CDR3 spans 14 amino acids. CDR1 and CDR2 (germline): SGHRS, YFSETQ. The junction had 8 bases not matched to a gene; V was cut back by 6 bases and J by 5 bases. CDR3 DNA: TGCGCCAGCACTAAATCGACAGGGAACAATGAGCAGTTCTTC. Translated: CASTKSTGNNEQFF.

The rearrangement joins TRBV12-2 to TRBJ1-1; TRBD1, the table's D call, was not compared with the DNA. TRBV12-2 is noted as a pseudogene. The CDR3 length is 15 residues. The DNA for the CDR3 is TGTGCAAGTCGCCCAGACCTCAGGACAGGGGCTGAAGCTTTCTTT. It specifies CASRPDLRTGAEAFF.